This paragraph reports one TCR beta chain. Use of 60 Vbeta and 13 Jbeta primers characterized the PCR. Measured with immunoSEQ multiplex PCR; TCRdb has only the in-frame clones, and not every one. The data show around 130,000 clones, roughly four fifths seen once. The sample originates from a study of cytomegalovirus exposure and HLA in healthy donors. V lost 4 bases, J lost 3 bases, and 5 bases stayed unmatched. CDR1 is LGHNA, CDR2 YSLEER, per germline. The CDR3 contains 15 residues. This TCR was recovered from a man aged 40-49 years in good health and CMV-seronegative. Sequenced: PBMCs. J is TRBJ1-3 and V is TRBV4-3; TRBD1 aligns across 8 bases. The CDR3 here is CASSLDRGNGNTIYF. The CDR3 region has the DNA TGCGCCAGCAGCCTTGACAGGGGAAATGGAAACACCATATATTTT.